Sequencing of this TCR beta chain was carried out in a study of blood T cell repertoires in COVID-19. V dropped 5 bases and J dropped 3; count of bases not matched to a gene: 5. This CDR3 is 17 amino acids long. CDR1 and CDR2 (germline): SGHTA, FQGTGA. Libraries were prepared by immunoSEQ multiplex PCR; TCRdb keeps only in-frame clonotypes and omits some of them. Among some 530,000 clones listed, 70% to 90% were seen once. The V and J genes are TRBV7-3 and TRBJ2-2, with 14 bases lining up with TRBD2. Sequencing used peripheral blood. This receptor was taken from a human donor in a cohort sampled during active COVID-19. The CDR3 loop is CASSPGTSGRYTGELFF. In DNA, the CDR3 is TGTGCCAGCAGCCCCGGGACTAGCGGGAGATACACCGGGGAGCTGTTTTTT.